This TCR beta chain was observed in a study of OX40 agonist ivuxolimab in advanced cancers. There are 15 residues in the CDR3. The V gene's germline CDR1 is PRHDT and CDR2 FYEKMQ (reference sequence). The V and J ends lost 0 bases and 2 bases respectively, with 5 bases between them. Within the sample, this clone is medium-sized. The protocol was immunoSEQ multiplex PCR, while the TCRdb copy is restricted to in-frame clones and leaves out a portion. The table includes over 10,000 clones, around 67% detected once. This sequence originates from an adult with an advanced solid tumor such as melanoma, head and neck, liver or kidney cancer. The chain joins TRBV13 to TRBJ1-6, with D perhaps matching TRBD1 (5 bases). This specimen consisted of CD4+ or CD8+ T cells sorted from blood, obtained in a trial of the OX40 agonist ivuxolimab. The CDR3 spells CASSLGGAYNSPLHF. For the CDR3, the DNA is TGTGCCAGCAGCTTAGGAGGGGCCTATAATTCACCCCTCCACTTT.